This T cell receptor (beta chain) was recorded in a study of T-cell memory formation after mild COVID-19. Germline values: CDR1 DFQATT, CDR2 SNEGSKA (reference sequence). CDR3 length equals 14 residues. The V end lost 4 bases, the J end lost 0 bases, and 10 bases lay between the germline ends. This clonotype was seen more than once but under ten times. The antigen is undetermined. Study-level points and caveats: Contracting clones localized mainly to CM and EM when CD4+ and mainly to EMRA when CD8+.

TCRdb reprocessed the 5' RACE reads with MiXCR, giving one entry per CDR3 protein. The sample contains roughly 400,000 distinct CDR3 sequences, around 24% of which appear only once. This sequence originates from an adult woman who had mild COVID-19 (a few samples of this study predate the infection). Cell type and time point are not known. V and J are TRBV20-1 and TRBJ1-5, with unresolved D. The sequencing input was PBMCs or a T cell subset sorted from them (not recorded which). For the CDR3, the DNA is TGCAGTGCTAAAGAGATGGGTAGCAATCAGCCCCAGCATTTT. Its protein product is CSAKEMGSNQPQHF.